Each of the 28 T cell receptor beta chains below was sequenced from the same sample in a study of T cells in Graves' hyperthyroidism and ophthalmopathy. What was amplified from RNA transcripts were TCR beta CDR3 regions. The TCR CDR3 first-round RT-PCR relied on the HTBI primer set. TCRdb called the multiplex PCR reads again in MiXCR, with one record for every CDR3 protein. This sample carries some 500,000 distinct CDR3 sequences, roughly 14% of them seen once, and the ten largest clones take about 17%. The specimen was blood. Receptors were obtained from a woman under 30 with Graves' hyperthyroidism.

This clonotype has at least ten counts. The V and J genes are TRBV12-3 or TRBV12-4 and TRBJ2-5; a possible D gene is TRBD1 (5 bases). This CDR3 region has 15 residues. V lost 6 bases and J 2 bases, leaving 16 bases between the germline ends. CDR3 protein: CASSPTVTRQETQYF. The DNA of the CDR3 is TGTGCCAGCAGCCCGACAGTAACCAGGCAAGAGACCCAGTACTTC.

This clonotype was picked up many times. The chain uses TRBV9 and TRBJ2-7, with D perhaps TRBD1 or TRBD2 (5 bases each). The CDR3 length is 16 residues. Germline loops: CDR1 SGDLS, CDR2 YYNGEE. V shed 3 bases and J shed 2 bases, with 18 bases lying between them. CDR3 region: CASSAGVGTGTYEQYF. The CDR3 DNA sequence: TGTGCCAGCAGCGCCGGTGTAGGGACGGGAACCTACGAGCAGTACTTC.

Many counts were recorded for this clonotype. The chain links TRBV11-1 to TRBJ2-2; TRBD1 matches 7 bases. This CDR3 contains 15 residues. Germline-derived CDR1 and CDR2 are SGHAT and FQDESV (reference sequence). V was clipped by 8 bases and J by 8 bases; unmatched bases: 14. As DNA, the CDR3 is TGTGCCAGCTCCCTATCGGACAGGAGTAGGGGGGAGCTGTTTTTT. This translates into CASSLSDRSRGELFF.

This clonotype showed up many times. The rearrangement uses TRBV27 and TRBJ1-4; D unclear. V was pared by 0 bases and J by 6 bases, with 17 bases between. This CDR3 is built from 17 residues. Germline CDR1 and CDR2: MNHEY and SMNVEV (reference sequence). CDR3 sequence (DNA): TGTGCCAGCAGTTTATCCCCATTTCAACCTCCTCATGAAAAACTGTTTTTT. Amino acid sequence: CASSLSPFQPPHEKLFF.

There are many counts of this clonotype. V usage is TRBV20-1 and J usage is TRBJ2-3; D gene uncertain. Deletions cut 3 bases from V and 1 base from J, with 14 bases between. The CDR3 is made up of 15 amino acids. The germline CDR1 and CDR2 sequences are DFQATT and SNEGSKA (reference sequence). CDR3 in DNA: TGCAGTGCTAGCCTGACAACGACTGGCACAGATACGCAGTATTTT. This sequence encodes CSASLTTTGTDTQYF.

This clonotype was counted at least ten times. V is TRBV6-1 and J is TRBJ1-1; perhaps TRBD1 as D (5 bases). Germline CDR1 is MNHNS and CDR2 is SASEGT. The CDR3 spans 15 residues. V was shortened by 6 bases and J by 1 base, with 15 bases between the two germline ends. CDR3 sequence reads: CASSLTAGGNTEAFF. For the CDR3, the DNA is TGTGCCAGCAGCCTCACGGCGGGGGGGAACACTGAAGCTTTCTTT.

There are many counts of this clonotype. The chain links TRBV6-5 to TRBJ2-3, with TRBD2 as a possible D gene (6 bases). The CDR3 sequence is 16 residues long. Germline V gene lookup returns CDR1 MNHEY and CDR2 SVGAGI. V lost 0 bases, J lost 4 bases, and 14 bases lay in between. The chain's CDR3 is CASSYSTEGGADTQYF. The CDR3 DNA sequence: TGTGCCAGCAGTTACTCGACCGAGGGAGGCGCAGATACGCAGTATTTT.

This clonotype was seen repeatedly, ten times or more. The CDR3 reads CASSLRRTNTGELFF. CDR3 nucleotides: TGTGCCAGCAGCTTACGTCGGACGAACACCGGGGAGCTGTTTTTT. V gene TRBV7-9 combines with J gene TRBJ2-2; D is undetermined. The V end was cut by 2 bases, the J end by 0 bases, with 7 bases between. The CDR3 totals 15 residues. Germline CDR1 is SEHNR and CDR2 is FQNEAQ (reference sequence). Looking up the rest from reference TRBV7-9 and TRBJ2-2 gives the full variable domain: DTGVSQNPRHKITKRGQNVTFRCDPISEHNRLYWYRQTLGQGPEFLTYFQNEAQLEKSRLLSDRFSAERPKGSFSTLEIQRTEQGDSAMYLCASSLRRTNTGELFFGEGSRLTVL.

This clonotype was observed many times. The gene calls are TRBV20-1 and TRBJ2-3, with unresolved D. The CDR3 is 14 amino acids. CDR1 and CDR2 (germline): DFQATT, SNEGSKA (reference sequence). With 0 bases removed from V and 6 bases from J, the gap between germline ends came to 13 bases. The CDR3 coding sequence is TGCAGTGCTAGAGATTCTGGTGGAGAGGATACGCAGTATTTT. Its protein is CSARDSGGEDTQYF.

About this clonotype: Being one base from a much bigger clone, this may be a read error. This chain joins TRBV6-5 and TRBJ2-5; 8 nucleotides line up with TRBD2. Germline CDR1 is MNHEY and CDR2 is SVGAGI. The ends lost 4 bases at V and 5 bases at J; junction bases unmatched: 9. The CDR3 sequence is 15 residues long. The CDR3: CASSSGLEGGETQYF. CDR3 nucleotide sequence: TGTGCCAGCAGTTCGGGACTAGAGGGAGGGGAGACCCAGTACTTC.

This clonotype is a singleton in its sample. The CDR3 region is CASRHGGSSYNEQFF. CDR3 coding DNA: TGTGCCAGTAGGCACGGGGGTAGCTCCTACAATGAGCAGTTCTTC. This chain uses TRBV19 with TRBJ2-1, with a weak D call TRBD2 (6 bases). The germline gives CDR1 LNHDA, CDR2 SQIVND (reference sequence). V was shortened by 6 bases and J by 0 bases, with 12 bases between the two germline ends. The CDR3 extends over 15 amino acids.

V is TRBV5-1 and J is TRBJ1-2; 8 nucleotides agree with TRBD1. V lost 5 bases and J lost 4; bases outside the gene matches: 4. Germline V gives CDR1 SGHRS, CDR2 YFSETQ. This CDR3 is built from 13 residues. The CDR3 DNA reads TGCGCCAGCAGACCAGGGGGCGCCTATGGCTACACCTTC. It translates to CASRPGGAYGYTF.

This clonotype was counted only a few times. The chain links TRBV30 to TRBJ2-1, with D possibly matching TRBD1 (5 bases). V lost 4 bases to trimming and J lost 13 bases, with 11 bases between them. Germline CDR1 and CDR2: GTSNPN and SVGIG (reference sequence). CDR3 length: 10 amino acids. The chain's CDR3 is CAWMGLIQFF. The CDR3 DNA follows: TGTGCCTGGATGGGGCTTATACAGTTCTTC.

This clonotype was counted ten times or more. The genes are TRBV20-1 and TRBJ2-7; 10 bases fit TRBD2. Per the germline V gene, CDR1 is DFQATT and CDR2 is SNEGSKA (reference sequence). This CDR3 comprises 14 residues. Trimming removed 1 base from V and 6 bases from J; junction bases left unmatched: 6. The CDR3 spells CSARGTSGTGEQYV. The CDR3 bases are TGCAGTGCTAGAGGCACTAGCGGGACGGGCGAGCAGTACGTC.

This clonotype has a count of ten or more. This chain links TRBV5-6 with TRBJ1-4; D is unresolved. Deletions cut 2 bases from V and 3 bases from J, with 8 bases between. CDR3 length equals 14 residues. Germline loops: CDR1 SGHDT, CDR2 YYEEEE. CDR3 amino acids: CASSFTNSNEKLFF. The CDR3 DNA sequence: TGTGCCAGCAGCTTCACTAACTCTAATGAAAAACTGTTTTTT. The full variable domain, with the rest looked up from reference TRBV5-6 and TRBJ1-4, is DAGVTQSPTHLIKTRGQQVTLRCSPKSGHDTVSWYQQALGQGPQFIFQYYEEEERQRGNFPDRFSGHQFPNYSSELNVNALLLGDSALYLCASSFTNSNEKLFFGSGTQLSVL.

In this sample, this clonotype turned up many times. The J gene is TRBJ1-1, the V gene TRBV11-3; 8 positions agree with TRBD1. CDR1 SGHNT and CDR2 YENEEA come from the germline V gene. The CDR3 is made up of 13 amino acids. J lost 10 bases, V lost 3 bases, and 7 bases had no gene match. CDR3 coding DNA: TGTGCCAGCAGCTTCCAACAGGGGGAGGGAGCTTTCTTT. Its protein is CASSFQQGEGAFF.

Comments on this clonotype: A read error is likely, as this CDR3 ends without the conserved phenylalanine or tryptophan. V and J are TRBV28 and TRBJ2-5; the match to TRBD1 covers 7 bases. Unmatched junction bases numbered 9, after V lost 6 bases and J lost 5 bases. The CDR3 consists of 14 residues. Germline V lookup: CDR1 MDHEN, CDR2 SYDVKM. CDR3: CASSLTGSSETQYL. CDR3 bases: TGTGCCAGCAGCCTGACAGGGTCGTCGGAGACCCAGTACTTA.

This clonotype was counted many times. The chain links TRBV30 to TRBJ2-3, with no clear D. The CDR3 is 11 residues long. Germline assignment: CDR1 GTSNPN and CDR2 SVGIG (reference sequence). Trimming cost V 5 bases and J 5 bases, with 8 bases left between them. This CDR3 is CAWGVGDTQYF. CDR3 coding DNA: TGTGCCTGGGGGGTTGGAGATACGCAGTATTTT.

As concerns this clonotype: It may be a read error: a sequence one base away is much more abundant. The V and J genes are TRBV3-1 and TRBJ2-5; D ambiguous. The CDR3 extends over 13 amino acids. Germline V gives CDR1 LGHDT, CDR2 YNNKEL (reference sequence). V lost 1 base to trimming and J lost 1 base, with 4 bases between them. CDR3 protein: CASSQVGQETQYF. The CDR3 DNA sequence: TGTGCCAGCAGCCAAGTAGGCCAAGAGACCCAGTACTTC.

This clonotype was recorded at least ten times. The chain combines TRBV2 with TRBJ2-3; maybe TRBD2 (6 bases). V shed 6 bases and J shed 1 base, with 14 bases lying between them. CDR1 SNHLY and CDR2 FYNNEI come from the germline V gene. CDR3 size: 15 residues. CDR3 protein: CASRALTSRTDTQYF. The CDR3 DNA reads TGTGCCAGCAGGGCCCTAACTAGCCGCACAGATACGCAGTATTTT.

The rearrangement links TRBV5-1 to TRBJ2-7; 8 bases match TRBD2. V was clipped by 7 bases and J by 5 bases; unmatched bases: 14. Germline V gives CDR1 SGHRS, CDR2 YFSETQ. This CDR3 region has 15 residues. The CDR3: CASGSSGRATHEQYF. CDR3 bases: TGCGCCAGCGGATCCTCCGGGAGGGCTACCCACGAGCAGTACTTC.

This clonotype was observed at least ten times. The chain uses TRBV30 and TRBJ1-1; D possibly corresponds to TRBD1 (5 bases). V lost 0 bases and J 5 bases, leaving 10 bases between the germline ends. The CDR3 contains 13 residues. Germline V gives CDR1 GTSNPN, CDR2 SVGIG (reference sequence). CDR3 DNA: TGTGCCTGGAGTGTCGGGGGGGGAACTGAAGCTTTCTTT. This sequence encodes CAWSVGGGTEAFF.

This clonotype was seen many times. The genes are TRBV27 and TRBJ2-7; D might be TRBD2 (5 bases). CDR1 is MNHEY and CDR2 is SMNVEV in the germline V gene (reference sequence). This CDR3 region has 13 residues. V lost 2 bases and J lost 6, with 11 bases in between. The CDR3 region has the DNA TGTGCCAGCAGTTTACAGCGGAGAGGCGAGCAGTACTTC. Translated, it gives CASSLQRRGEQYF.

This clonotype was counted at least ten times. This chain's CDR3 is CATSDPDWGSNQPQHF. The CDR3 region has the DNA TGTGCCACCAGTGACCCTGACTGGGGGAGCAATCAGCCCCAGCATTTT. The genes are TRBV24-1 and TRBJ1-5; weak D call: TRBD1 (5 bases). The CDR3 is 16 amino acids. Trimming removed 4 bases from V and 1 base from J, with 13 bases in between. Germline-derived CDR1 and CDR2 are KGHDR and SFDVKD.

This clonotype was counted between two and nine times. The V and J genes are TRBV24-1 and TRBJ2-7, with D possibly matching TRBD1 (6 bases). V lost 3 bases and J lost 5, with 13 bases in between. This CDR3 has 14 residues. In germline, CDR1 is KGHDR, CDR2 SFDVKD. The CDR3 DNA is TGTGCCACCAGTGATGACCGACAGGTCCACGAGCAGTACTTC. It encodes CATSDDRQVHEQYF.

This clonotype was recorded once. This chain connects TRBV7-2 to TRBJ2-4; D perhaps matches TRBD1 (5 bases). Germline values: CDR1 SGHTA, CDR2 FQGNSA. The V and J ends lost 0 bases and 8 bases respectively, with 5 bases between them. The CDR3 contains 12 residues. The CDR3 protein is CASSLARDIQYF. For the CDR3, the DNA is TGTGCCAGCAGCTTAGCCAGGGACATTCAGTACTTC.

In this sample, this clonotype turned up many times. The rearrangement uses TRBV27 and TRBJ2-5; D tentatively reads TRBD1 or TRBD2 (5 bases each). The CDR3 is 16 amino acids. The V end was cut by 5 bases, the J end by 2 bases, with 18 bases between. Per the germline V gene, CDR1 is MNHEY and CDR2 is SMNVEV (reference sequence). CDR3 nucleotides: TGTGCCAGCAGTGGCCGGGGACGGAGGTGGCAAGAGACCCAGTACTTC. This codes for CASSGRGRRWQETQYF.

The CDR3: CSARGVGDIQYF. The CDR3 region has the DNA TGCAGTGCTAGAGGGGTGGGGGACATTCAGTACTTC. This chain links TRBV20-1 with TRBJ2-4; D is perhaps TRBD1 or TRBD2 (5 bases each). This CDR3 contains 12 residues. The V gene lost 1 base and the J gene lost 8 bases, with 9 bases spanning the gap. Germline CDR1 reads DFQATT; CDR2 reads SNEGSKA (reference sequence).